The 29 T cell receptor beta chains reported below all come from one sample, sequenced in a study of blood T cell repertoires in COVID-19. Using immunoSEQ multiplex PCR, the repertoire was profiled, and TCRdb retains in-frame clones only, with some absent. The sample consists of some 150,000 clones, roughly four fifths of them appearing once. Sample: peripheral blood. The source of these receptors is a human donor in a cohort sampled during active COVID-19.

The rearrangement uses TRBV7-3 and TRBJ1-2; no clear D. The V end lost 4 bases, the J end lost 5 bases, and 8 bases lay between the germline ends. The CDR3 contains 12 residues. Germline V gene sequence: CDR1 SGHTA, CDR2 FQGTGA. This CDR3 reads CASSSSVYGYTF. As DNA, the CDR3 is TGTGCCAGCAGCTCTTCTGTTTATGGCTACACCTTC.

CDR3 sequence reads: CASSLSPNQPQHF. For the CDR3, the DNA is TGTGCCAGCAGTTTAAGCCCAAACCAGCCCCAGCATTTT. The rearrangement uses TRBV28 and TRBJ1-5; unclear D gene. The CDR3 contains 13 residues. Trimming shortened V by 2 bases and J by 7 bases, and 9 bases separated the two germline ends. Germline CDR1 MDHEN, CDR2 SYDVKM.

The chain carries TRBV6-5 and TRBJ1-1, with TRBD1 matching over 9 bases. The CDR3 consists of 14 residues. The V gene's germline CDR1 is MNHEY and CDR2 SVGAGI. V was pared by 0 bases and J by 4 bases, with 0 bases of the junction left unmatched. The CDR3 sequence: CASSYSTGGTEAFF. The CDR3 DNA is TGTGCCAGCAGTTACTCGACAGGGGGCACTGAAGCTTTCTTT.

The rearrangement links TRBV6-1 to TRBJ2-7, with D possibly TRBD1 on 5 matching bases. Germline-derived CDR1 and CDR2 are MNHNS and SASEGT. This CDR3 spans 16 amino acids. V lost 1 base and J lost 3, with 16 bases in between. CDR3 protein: CASSEGGRAKGYEQYF. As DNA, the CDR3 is TGTGCCAGCAGTGAAGGCGGCAGGGCGAAAGGCTACGAGCAGTACTTC.

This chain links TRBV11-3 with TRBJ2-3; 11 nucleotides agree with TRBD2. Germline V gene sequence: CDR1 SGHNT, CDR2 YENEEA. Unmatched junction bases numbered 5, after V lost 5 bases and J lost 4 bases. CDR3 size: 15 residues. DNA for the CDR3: TGTGCCAGCAGCACTCCGGGACTAGCGGCAGATACGCAGTATTTT. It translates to CASSTPGLAADTQYF.

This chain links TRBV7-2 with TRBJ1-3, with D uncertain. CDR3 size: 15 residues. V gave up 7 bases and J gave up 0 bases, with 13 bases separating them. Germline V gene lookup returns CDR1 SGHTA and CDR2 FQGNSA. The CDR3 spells CASNLAISSGNTIYF. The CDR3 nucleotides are TGTGCCAGCAATCTGGCCATCTCCTCTGGAAACACCATATATTTT.

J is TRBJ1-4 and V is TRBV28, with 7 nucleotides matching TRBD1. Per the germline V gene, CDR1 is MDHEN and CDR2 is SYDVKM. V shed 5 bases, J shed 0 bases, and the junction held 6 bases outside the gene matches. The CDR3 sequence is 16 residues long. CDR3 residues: CASSADRAATNEKLFF. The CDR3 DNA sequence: TGTGCCAGCAGTGCAGACAGGGCCGCAACTAATGAAAAACTGTTTTTT. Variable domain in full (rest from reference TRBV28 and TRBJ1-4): DVKVTQSSRYLVKRTGEKVFLECVQDMDHENMFWYRQDPGLGLRLIYFSYDVKMKEKGDIPEGYSVSREKKERFSLILESASTNQTSMYLCASSADRAATNEKLFFGSGTQLSVL.

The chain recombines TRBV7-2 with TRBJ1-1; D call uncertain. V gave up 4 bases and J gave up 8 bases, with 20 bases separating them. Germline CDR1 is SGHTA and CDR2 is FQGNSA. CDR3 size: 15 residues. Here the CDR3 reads CASSYSDLAWAEAFF. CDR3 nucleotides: TGTGCCAGCAGCTATAGCGACCTAGCGTGGGCGGAAGCTTTCTTT.

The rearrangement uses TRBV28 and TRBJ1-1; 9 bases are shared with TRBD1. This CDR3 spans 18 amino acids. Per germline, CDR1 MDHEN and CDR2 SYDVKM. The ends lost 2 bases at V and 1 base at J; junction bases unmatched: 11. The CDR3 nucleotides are TGTGCCAGCAGTTTAGCCCGGACAGGGGCGATGGGGAACACTGAAGCTTTCTTT. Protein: CASSLARTGAMGNTEAFF. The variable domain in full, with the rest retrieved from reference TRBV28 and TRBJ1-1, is DVKVTQSSRYLVKRTGEKVFLECVQDMDHENMFWYRQDPGLGLRLIYFSYDVKMKEKGDIPEGYSVSREKKERFSLILESASTNQTSMYLCASSLARTGAMGNTEAFFGQGTRLTVV.

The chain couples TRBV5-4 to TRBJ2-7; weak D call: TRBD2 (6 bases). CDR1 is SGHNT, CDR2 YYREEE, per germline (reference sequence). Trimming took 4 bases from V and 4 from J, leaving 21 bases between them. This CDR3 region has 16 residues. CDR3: CASSSDGMTRGYEQYF. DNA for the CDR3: TGTGCCAGCAGCAGCGACGGGATGACTAGGGGATACGAGCAGTACTTC.

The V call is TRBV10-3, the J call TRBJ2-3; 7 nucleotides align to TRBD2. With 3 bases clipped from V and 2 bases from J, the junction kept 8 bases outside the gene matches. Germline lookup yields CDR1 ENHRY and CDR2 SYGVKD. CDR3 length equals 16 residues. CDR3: CAISETPAGVTDTQYF. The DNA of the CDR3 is TGTGCCATCAGTGAAACCCCCGCGGGAGTCACAGATACGCAGTATTTT.

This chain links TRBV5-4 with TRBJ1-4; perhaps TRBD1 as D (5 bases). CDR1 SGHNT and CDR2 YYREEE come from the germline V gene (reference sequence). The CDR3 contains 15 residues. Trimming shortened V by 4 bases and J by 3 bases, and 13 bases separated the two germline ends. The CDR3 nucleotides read TGTGCCAGCAGCAGAAAGGGGTGGGCTAATGAAAAACTGTTTTTT. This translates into CASSRKGWANEKLFF.

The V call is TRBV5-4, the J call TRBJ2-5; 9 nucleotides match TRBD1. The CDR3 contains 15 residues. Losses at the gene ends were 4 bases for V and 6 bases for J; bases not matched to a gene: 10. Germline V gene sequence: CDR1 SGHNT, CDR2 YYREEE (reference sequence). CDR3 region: CASSLPGQGRQTQYF. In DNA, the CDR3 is TGTGCCAGCAGCCTACCGGGACAGGGTAGGCAGACCCAGTACTTC.

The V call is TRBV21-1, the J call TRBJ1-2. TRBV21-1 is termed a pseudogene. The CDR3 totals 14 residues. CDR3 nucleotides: TGTGCCAGCGTCAAAGGGGGGGGCAACTATGGCTACACCTTC. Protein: CASVKGGGNYGYTF.

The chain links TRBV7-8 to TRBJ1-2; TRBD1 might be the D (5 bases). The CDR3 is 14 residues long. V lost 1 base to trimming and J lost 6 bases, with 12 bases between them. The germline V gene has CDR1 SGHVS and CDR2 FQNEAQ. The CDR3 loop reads CASSLEGKSDGYTF. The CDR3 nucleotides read TGTGCCAGCAGCTTAGAGGGGAAGTCAGATGGCTACACCTTC.

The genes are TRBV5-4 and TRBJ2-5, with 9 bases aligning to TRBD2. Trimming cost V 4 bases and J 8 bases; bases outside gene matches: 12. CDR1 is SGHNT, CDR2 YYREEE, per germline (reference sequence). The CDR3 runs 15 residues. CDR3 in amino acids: CASSLDSGGQGTQYF. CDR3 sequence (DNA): TGTGCCAGCAGCCTAGATAGCGGGGGCCAAGGCACCCAGTACTTC.

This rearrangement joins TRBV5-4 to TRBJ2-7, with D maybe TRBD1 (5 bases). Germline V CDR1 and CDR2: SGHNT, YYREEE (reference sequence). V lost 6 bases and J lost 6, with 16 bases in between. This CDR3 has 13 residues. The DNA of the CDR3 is TGTGCCAGCACCACCCCCACCCAGGGCGAGCAGTACTTC. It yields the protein CASTTPTQGEQYF.

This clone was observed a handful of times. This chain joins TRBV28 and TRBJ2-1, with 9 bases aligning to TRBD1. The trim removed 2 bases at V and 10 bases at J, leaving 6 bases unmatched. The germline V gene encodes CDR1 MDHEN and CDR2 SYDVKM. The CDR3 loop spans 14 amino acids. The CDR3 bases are TGTGCCAGCAGTTTAAGGGACAGGGTACAGGAGCAGTTCTTC. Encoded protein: CASSLRDRVQEQFF.

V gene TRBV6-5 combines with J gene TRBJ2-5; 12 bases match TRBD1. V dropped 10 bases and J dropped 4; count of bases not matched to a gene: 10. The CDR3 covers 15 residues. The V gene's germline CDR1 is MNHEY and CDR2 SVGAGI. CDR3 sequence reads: CANSPGTGGGETQYF. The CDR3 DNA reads TGTGCCAACTCGCCCGGGACAGGGGGCGGAGAGACCCAGTACTTC.

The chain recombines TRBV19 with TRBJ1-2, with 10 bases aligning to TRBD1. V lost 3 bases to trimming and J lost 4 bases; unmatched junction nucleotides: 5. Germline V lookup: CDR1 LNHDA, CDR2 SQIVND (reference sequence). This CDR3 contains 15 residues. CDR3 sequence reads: CASSIRTGGLYGYTF. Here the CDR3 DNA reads TGTGCCAGTAGTATCCGGACAGGGGGTCTCTATGGCTACACCTTC.

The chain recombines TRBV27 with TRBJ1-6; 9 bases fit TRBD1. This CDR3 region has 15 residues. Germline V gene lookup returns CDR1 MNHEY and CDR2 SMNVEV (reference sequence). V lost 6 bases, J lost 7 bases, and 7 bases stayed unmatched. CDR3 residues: CASRNRDRENSPLHF. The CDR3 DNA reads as TGTGCCAGCAGGAACCGGGACAGGGAAAATTCACCCCTCCACTTT.

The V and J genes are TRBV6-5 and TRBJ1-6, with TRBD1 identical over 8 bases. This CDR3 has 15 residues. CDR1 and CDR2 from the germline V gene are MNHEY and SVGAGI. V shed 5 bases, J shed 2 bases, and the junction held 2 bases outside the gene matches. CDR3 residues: CASSQDRAYNSPLHF. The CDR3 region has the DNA TGTGCCAGCAGTCAGGACAGGGCCTATAATTCACCCCTCCACTTT.

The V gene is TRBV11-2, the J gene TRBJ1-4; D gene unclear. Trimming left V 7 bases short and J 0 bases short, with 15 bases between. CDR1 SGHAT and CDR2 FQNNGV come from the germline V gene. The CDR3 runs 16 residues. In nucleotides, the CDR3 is TGTGCCAGCACCCTAAACCCGTTCCCAACTAATGAAAAACTGTTTTTT. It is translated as CASTLNPFPTNEKLFF.

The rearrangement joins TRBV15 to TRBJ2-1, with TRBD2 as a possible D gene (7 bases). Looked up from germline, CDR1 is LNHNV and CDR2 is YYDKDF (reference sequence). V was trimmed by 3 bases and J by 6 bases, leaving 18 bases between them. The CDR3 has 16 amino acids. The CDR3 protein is CATSRGGTMASNEQFF. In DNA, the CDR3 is TGTGCCACCAGCAGGGGAGGGACAATGGCCAGCAATGAGCAGTTCTTC. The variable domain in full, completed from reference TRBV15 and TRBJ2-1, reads DAMVIQNPRYQVTQFGKPVTLSCSQTLNHNVMYWYQQKSSQAPKLLFHYYDKDFNNEADTPDNFQSRRPNTSFCFLDIRSPGLGDTAMYLCATSRGGTMASNEQFFGPGTRLTVL.

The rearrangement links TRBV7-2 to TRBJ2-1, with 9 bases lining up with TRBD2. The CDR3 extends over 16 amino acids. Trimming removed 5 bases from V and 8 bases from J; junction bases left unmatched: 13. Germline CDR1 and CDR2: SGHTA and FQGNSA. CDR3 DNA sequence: TGTGCCAGCAGCCCTCTGCGGGGGGGCCCAAGATATGAGCAGTTCTTC. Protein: CASSPLRGGPRYEQFF.

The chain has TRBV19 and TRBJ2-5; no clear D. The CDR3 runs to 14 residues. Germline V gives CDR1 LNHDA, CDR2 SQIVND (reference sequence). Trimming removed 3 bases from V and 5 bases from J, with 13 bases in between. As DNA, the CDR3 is TGTGCCAGTAGTATCCCCGGTTCCATGGAGACCCAGTACTTC. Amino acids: CASSIPGSMETQYF.

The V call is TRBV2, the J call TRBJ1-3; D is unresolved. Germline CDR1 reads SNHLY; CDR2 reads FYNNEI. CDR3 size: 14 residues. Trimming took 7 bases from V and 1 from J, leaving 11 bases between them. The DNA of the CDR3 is TGTGCCAGCACCACGGGAAGGTCTGGAAACACCATATATTTT. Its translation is CASTTGRSGNTIYF.

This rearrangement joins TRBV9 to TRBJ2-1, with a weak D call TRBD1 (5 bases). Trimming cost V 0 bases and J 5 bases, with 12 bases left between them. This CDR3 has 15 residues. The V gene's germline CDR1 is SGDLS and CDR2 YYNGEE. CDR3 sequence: CASSVDPGNNNEQFF. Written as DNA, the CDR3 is TGTGCCAGCAGCGTAGATCCAGGGAACAACAATGAGCAGTTCTTC.

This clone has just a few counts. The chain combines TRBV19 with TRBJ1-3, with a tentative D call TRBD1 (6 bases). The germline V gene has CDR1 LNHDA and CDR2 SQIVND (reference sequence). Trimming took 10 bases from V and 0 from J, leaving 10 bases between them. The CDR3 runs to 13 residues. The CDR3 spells CATGDNSGNTIYF. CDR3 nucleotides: TGTGCCACAGGGGATAACTCTGGAAACACCATATATTTT.